A selection of T cell receptor beta chains follows, all from one sample in a study of shared clonotypes between healthy human individuals. This table comes from immunoSEQ multiplex PCR, and its TCRdb copy is limited to in-frame clones, with some not included. The data contain 600,000 to 800,000 clones, 55% to 75% of them singletons. The sample taken for sequencing was memory CD4+ T cells sorted from blood. The receptor source for this set is a young woman in good health. Each CDR3 is given with its conserved first and last residue. Each record gives: clone size, D gene, V gene, J gene, CDR3 protein, CDR3 DNA. D genes are given only for firm matches. Clone size is not always given. Where it is, it says once, few, many or a class for expanded clones.

>NA|NA|TRBV30|TRBJ1-5
CAWSHGGGKQPQHF
TGTGCCTGGAGCCACGGGGGGGGTAAACAGCCCCAGCATTTT
>NA|NA|TRBV19|TRBJ2-2
CASSSGPNTGELFF
TGTGCCAGTAGTAGCGGGCCGAACACCGGGGAGCTGTTTTTT
>once|NA|TRBV14|TRBJ2-7
CASSQHNGGPHGEQYF
TGTGCCAGCAGCCAACATAATGGGGGTCCCCACGGCGAGCAGTACTTC
>NA|NA|TRBV19|TRBJ1-5
CASSSGGRGKQPQHF
TGTGCCAGTAGTTCCGGGGGCCGTGGCAAACAGCCCCAGCATTTT
>NA|TRBD2|TRBV19|TRBJ2-1
CASSRSGANNEQFF
TGTGCCAGTAGTAGGAGCGGGGCGAACAATGAGCAGTTCTTC
>once|NA|TRBV27|TRBJ1-3
CASSPIPAGNTIYF
TGTGCCAGCAGTCCGATCCCGGCTGGAAACACCATATATTTT
>NA|NA|TRBV27|TRBJ2-7
CASAMRRWGYEQYF
TGTGCCAGTGCGATGCGGCGTTGGGGCTACGAGCAGTACTTC
>NA|NA|TRBV10-1|TRBJ2-3
CASSRGDTDTQYF
TGCGCCAGCAGTAGGGGAGACACAGATACGCAGTATTTT
>NA|NA|TRBV28|TRBJ1-5
CASSLGRYYNQPQHF
TGTGCCAGCAGTTTAGGAAGGTATTACAATCAGCCCCAGCATTTT
>NA|NA|TRBV19|TRBJ1-1
CASSLPNRAHTEAFF
TGTGCCAGTAGTCTTCCAAACCGGGCACACACTGAAGCTTTCTTT
>NA|NA|TRBV5-1|TRBJ2-3
CASSSPGPDTQYF
TGCGCCAGCAGCTCCCCGGGACCAGATACGCAGTATTTT
>many|TRBD2|TRBV28|TRBJ2-1
CASRSGTSGNNEQFF
TGTGCCAGCAGGTCCGGGACTAGCGGGAACAATGAGCAGTTCTTC
>NA|NA|TRBV2|TRBJ1-1
CASSGGLNTEAFF
TGTGCCAGCAGTGGCGGGCTGAACACTGAAGCTTTCTTT
>NA|NA|TRBV21-1|TRBJ2-5
CASSKAGCGHKQETQYF
TGTGCCAGCAGCAAAGCCGGGTGCGGACATAAACAAGAGACCCAGTACTTC
>NA|TRBD1|TRBV28|TRBJ1-3
CASTGQGFAGNTIYF
TGTGCCAGCACCGGACAGGGTTTTGCCGGAAACACCATATATTTT
>NA|NA|TRBV7-2|TRBJ2-7
CASSLVREYEQYF
TGTGCCAGCAGCTTAGTTCGCGAATACGAGCAGTACTTC
>NA|TRBD2|TRBV5-1|TRBJ2-5
CASSSGTTGETQYF
TGCGCCAGCAGCTCTGGGACTACCGGCGAGACCCAGTACTTC
>few|NA|TRBV29-1|TRBJ1-4
CSVEDYRKGEKLFF
TGCAGCGTTGAAGACTACAGGAAGGGTGAAAAACTGTTTTTT
>many|NA|TRBV4-1|TRBJ2-3
CASSQVNLVGWGTQYF
TGCGCCAGCAGCCAAGTTAATCTGGTGGGGTGGGGGACGCAGTATTTT
>NA|NA|TRBV5-4|TRBJ1-2
CASSFPGDYGYTF
TGTGCCAGCAGCTTCCCAGGGGACTATGGCTACACCTTC
>few|TRBD2|TRBV28|TRBJ2-7
CASSPGTSLYEQYF
TGTGCCAGCAGTCCAGGGACTAGTTTGTACGAGCAGTACTTC
>NA|NA|TRBV7-6|TRBJ1-2
CASSAQGSGYTF
TGTGCCAGCAGCGCCCAGGGGTCTGGCTACACCTTC
>once|NA|TRBV6-1|TRBJ2-7
CASSEKGGPPYEQYF
TGTGCCAGCAGTGAAAAAGGGGGACCCCCCTACGAGCAGTACTTC
>NA|TRBD2|TRBV7-6|TRBJ2-1
CASSLGLAGSNEQFF
TGTGCCAGCAGCTTAGGACTAGCGGGGTCCAATGAGCAGTTCTTC
>NA|NA|TRBV7-9|TRBJ2-3
CASSLKIVRDTQYF
TGTGCCAGCAGCTTAAAGATAGTCAGGGATACGCAGTATTTT
>NA|TRBD1|TRBV27|TRBJ1-5
CASSQNRGRQPQHF
TGTGCCAGCAGCCAGAACAGGGGGCGTCAGCCCCAGCATTTT
>NA|NA|TRBV5-4|TRBJ2-5
CASSLAGGRETQYF
TGTGCCAGCAGCTTGGCCGGGGGGCGGGAGACCCAGTACTTC
>NA|NA|TRBV5-1|TRBJ1-4
CASSLAVGATEKLFF
TGCGCCAGCAGCTTGGCCGTTGGGGCTACTGAAAAACTGTTTTTT
>NA|NA|TRBV7-9|TRBJ2-4
CASSGGNKNIQYF
TGTGCCAGCAGCGGGGGGAACAAAAACATTCAGTACTTC
>NA|NA|TRBV6-6|TRBJ2-5
CASSYHRRQGGETQYF
TGTGCCAGCAGTTACCACCGGCGGCAGGGTGGTGAGACCCAGTACTTC
>NA|TRBD2|TRBV4-1|TRBJ2-3
CASSQDRSAGGRDTQYF
TGCGCCAGCAGCCAAGATAGGTCAGCGGGAGGGCGAGATACGCAGTATTTT
>NA|NA|TRBV10-3|TRBJ1-4
CAISEKDRPNEKLFF
TGTGCCATCAGTGAGAAGGACAGACCTAATGAAAAACTGTTTTTT
>NA|NA|TRBV5-1|TRBJ1-1
CASSLVSNTEAFF
TGCGCCAGCAGCTTGGTGTCCAACACTGAAGCTTTCTTT
>few|TRBD1|TRBV4-1|TRBJ2-1
CASSQAGQGLRNEQFF
TGCGCCAGCAGCCAAGCTGGACAGGGTCTTCGCAATGAGCAGTTCTTC
>NA|NA|TRBV10-1|TRBJ2-1
CASSDPPTSHSYNEQFF
TGCGCCAGCAGTGACCCCCCCACTAGTCACTCCTACAATGAGCAGTTCTTC
>NA|TRBD2|TRBV5-1|TRBJ2-1
CASSLTSGSSYNEQFF
TGCGCCAGCAGCTTAACCAGCGGGAGCTCCTACAATGAGCAGTTCTTC
>NA|NA|TRBV7-9|TRBJ2-1
CASSLAGTIDEQFF
TGTGCCAGCAGCTTAGCCGGGACAATCGATGAGCAGTTCTTC
>NA|TRBD1|TRBV2|TRBJ1-2
CASLGQGLAGYTF
TGTGCCAGCCTAGGACAGGGTTTGGCTGGCTACACCTTC
>NA|NA|TRBV20-1|TRBJ2-3
CSGGASDTQYF
TGCAGTGGCGGGGCCAGCGATACGCAGTATTTT
>NA|NA|TRBV2|TRBJ1-2
CASGLLRGLSYGYTF
TGTGCCAGCGGACTCCTCAGGGGCTTAAGCTATGGCTACACCTTC
>NA|NA|TRBV5-1|TRBJ1-1
CASNPVGGEATEAFF
TGCGCCAGCAACCCGGTGGGCGGTGAGGCCACTGAAGCTTTCTTT
>NA|NA|TRBV18|TRBJ2-5
CASSQLSGVSETQYF
TGTGCCAGCTCACAACTCTCTGGGGTATCGGAGACCCAGTACTTC
>NA|NA|TRBV5-1|TRBJ2-5
CASSDSQETQYF
TGCGCCAGCAGCGACAGCCAAGAGACCCAGTACTTC
>NA|NA|TRBV28|TRBJ1-3
CASLEAGRGAGGNTIYF
TGTGCCAGTTTGGAGGCAGGGAGGGGCGCGGGTGGAAACACCATATATTTT
>NA|TRBD1|TRBV28|TRBJ1-2
CASRYRGVSRGYTF
TGTGCCAGCCGTTACAGGGGGGTTTCACGCGGCTACACCTTC
>NA|NA|TRBV6-4|TRBJ2-3
CASSDSMWGNTQYF
TGTGCCAGCAGTGACTCGATGTGGGGGAATACGCAGTATTTT
>NA|NA|TRBV2|TRBJ1-3
CASSEGWGNTIYF
TGTGCCAGCAGTGAGGGGTGGGGAAACACCATATATTTT
>NA|NA|TRBV5-1|TRBJ2-1
CASSLLAVESYNEQFF
TGCGCCAGCAGCTTATTGGCGGTCGAGTCCTACAATGAGCAGTTCTTC
>NA|NA|TRBV19|TRBJ1-5
CASSIGVQGRNQPQHF
TGTGCCAGTAGTATAGGGGTACAGGGTAGGAATCAGCCCCAGCATTTT